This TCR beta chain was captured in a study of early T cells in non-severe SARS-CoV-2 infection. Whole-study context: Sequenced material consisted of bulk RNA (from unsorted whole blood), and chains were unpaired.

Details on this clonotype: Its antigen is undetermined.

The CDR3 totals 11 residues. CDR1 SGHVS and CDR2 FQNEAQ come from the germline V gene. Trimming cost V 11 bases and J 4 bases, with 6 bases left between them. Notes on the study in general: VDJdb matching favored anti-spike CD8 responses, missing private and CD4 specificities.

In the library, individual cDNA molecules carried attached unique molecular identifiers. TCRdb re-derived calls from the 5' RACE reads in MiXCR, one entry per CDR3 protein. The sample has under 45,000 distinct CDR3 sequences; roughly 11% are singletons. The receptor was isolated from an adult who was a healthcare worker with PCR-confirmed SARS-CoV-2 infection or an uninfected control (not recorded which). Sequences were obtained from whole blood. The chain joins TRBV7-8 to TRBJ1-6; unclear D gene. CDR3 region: CAAGYNSPLHF. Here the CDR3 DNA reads TGTGCCGCGGGGTATAATTCACCCCTCCACTTT. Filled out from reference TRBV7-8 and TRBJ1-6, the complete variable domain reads GAGVSQSPRYKVAKRGQDVALRCDPISGHVSLFWYQQALGQGPEFLTYFQNEAQLDKSGLPSDRFFAERPEGSVSTLKIQRTQQEDSAVYLCAAGYNSPLHFGNGTRLTVT.